The next 19 T cell receptor beta chains were all read from a single sample in a study of blood T cell repertoires in COVID-19. Clones were sequenced by immunoSEQ multiplex PCR, and TCRdb holds only the in-frame ones, with some missing. Of roughly 200,000 clones in the sample, around 80% were seen once. What was sequenced was peripheral blood. The receptors were gathered from a man in his forties with acute or convalescent COVID-19.

The chain uses TRBV5-1 and TRBJ1-1; D is perhaps TRBD1 (5 bases). Germline V gene lookup returns CDR1 SGHRS and CDR2 YFSETQ. CDR3 length: 15 residues. Trimming shortened V by 3 bases and J by 1 base, and 13 bases separated the two germline ends. The CDR3 is CASSSGGSENTEAFF. The CDR3, as DNA: TGCGCCAGCAGCTCGGGGGGGAGCGAGAACACTGAAGCTTTCTTT.

This rearrangement joins TRBV6-1 to TRBJ1-2, with D unresolved. Germline CDR1 reads MNHNS; CDR2 reads SASEGT. The CDR3 loop spans 15 amino acids. Trimming removed 3 bases from V and 3 bases from J, with 14 bases in between. The CDR3 sequence: CASSDNSGTHYGYTF. The CDR3 nucleotides read TGTGCCAGCAGTGATAACTCAGGCACTCACTATGGCTACACCTTC.

V is TRBV5-4 and J is TRBJ2-5, with a tentative D call TRBD1 (6 bases). The germline V and J ends were trimmed by 3 bases and 2 bases, with 17 bases remaining between them. CDR1 and CDR2 (germline): SGHNT, YYREEE (reference sequence). This CDR3 is built from 16 residues. CDR3 nucleotide sequence: TGTGCCAGCAGCTCGAAATTACAGGGATCGCAAGAGACCCAGTACTTC. Protein sequence: CASSSKLQGSQETQYF. The whole variable domain, filled in from reference TRBV5-4 and TRBJ2-5, reads ETGVTQSPTHLIKTRGQQVTLRCSSQSGHNTVSWYQQALGQGPQFIFQYYREEENGRGNFPPRFSGLQFPNYSSELNVNALELDDSALYLCASSSKLQGSQETQYFGPGTRLLVL.

This sequence joins TRBV19 and TRBJ1-1; TRBD1 aligns across 9 bases. Germline V CDR1 and CDR2: LNHDA, SQIVND (reference sequence). V lost 4 bases, J lost 11 bases, and 14 bases stayed unmatched. This CDR3 has 15 amino acids. The CDR3 DNA is TGTGCCAGTAGTACACACAGGGGGCGGACCCCCTCGGCTTTCTTT. Translating it yields CASSTHRGRTPSAFF.

The V and J genes are TRBV25-1 and TRBJ2-1; 10 bases are a match to TRBD1. V lost 6 bases, J lost 7 bases, and 6 bases stayed unmatched. Germline assignment: CDR1 MGHDK and CDR2 SYGVNS. The CDR3 has 14 amino acids. CDR3 in amino acids: CASRRQGARNEQFF. For the CDR3, the DNA is TGTGCCAGCAGGAGACAGGGGGCGCGGAATGAGCAGTTCTTC.

The chain has TRBV19 and TRBJ2-2, with D unclear. Germline CDR1 and CDR2: LNHDA and SQIVND (reference sequence). The CDR3 length is 14 residues. Trimming removed 7 bases at V and 4 bases at J, with 13 bases between. CDR3 DNA: TGTGCCAGTAATTATAACAGAGCCACCGGGGAGCTGTTTTTT. Its protein product is CASNYNRATGELFF.

The rearrangement uses TRBV6-5 and TRBJ1-6; TRBD1 matches at 12 bases. Germline V lookup: CDR1 MNHEY, CDR2 SVGAGI. V lost 6 bases and J lost 7; bases outside the gene matches: 4. The CDR3 runs 15 residues. The CDR3 DNA reads TGTGCCAGCAGGCTCGGGACAGGGGGCAATTCACCCCTCCACTTT. This encodes CASRLGTGGNSPLHF.

The CDR3 region has the DNA TGTGCCAGCAGTCCGCAAAAGACAGGGGAAGCTTTCTTT. Protein sequence: CASSPQKTGEAFF. This chain connects TRBV6-5 to TRBJ1-1, with 7 bases identical to TRBD1. The V gene's germline CDR1 is MNHEY and CDR2 SVGAGI. With 5 bases clipped from V and 8 bases from J, the junction kept 8 bases outside the gene matches. This CDR3 is built from 13 residues.

This clone has only one observation. The chain has TRBV3-1 (or the pseudogene TRBV3-2) and TRBJ1-2; the D is unclear. Germline CDR1 reads LGHDT; CDR2 reads YNNKEL (reference sequence). CDR3 size: 13 residues. The germline V and J ends were trimmed by 1 base and 7 bases, with 10 bases remaining between them. The CDR3 bases are TGTGCCAGCAGCCAAGGAAGGGAGGCTGGCTACACCTTC. Translating it yields CASSQGREAGYTF.

In DNA, the CDR3 is TGTGCCAGCACCAGGACTTTAAATCAGCCCCAGCATTTT. As protein: CASTRTLNQPQHF. The chain is built from TRBV12-3 or TRBV12-4 and TRBJ1-5; D is unclear. V was trimmed by 7 bases and J by 4 bases, leaving 11 bases between them. CDR3 length equals 13 residues.

The gene calls are TRBV7-2 and TRBJ2-1; D is possibly TRBD2 (6 bases). The CDR3 covers 14 residues. Trimming took off 0 bases at V and 8 bases at J, with 11 bases between the two ends. Germline V gene lookup returns CDR1 SGHTA and CDR2 FQGNSA. CDR3 region: CASSLAGLPDEQFF. CDR3 in DNA: TGTGCCAGCAGCTTAGCGGGACTGCCTGATGAGCAGTTCTTC.

The chain uses TRBV27 and TRBJ1-5, with a possible D match to TRBD1 (5 bases). Trimming removed 5 bases at V and 0 bases at J, with 23 bases between. This CDR3 is built from 19 residues. In germline, CDR1 is MNHEY, CDR2 SMNVEV (reference sequence). The chain's CDR3 is CASSPQRGFGLGSNQPQHF. The CDR3 nucleotides are TGTGCCAGCAGTCCTCAACGGGGGTTTGGGCTGGGTAGCAATCAGCCCCAGCATTTT.

The V and J genes are TRBV6-6 and TRBJ1-5; no reliable D call. Germline lookup yields CDR1 MNHNY and CDR2 SVGAGI (reference sequence). The CDR3 length is 15 residues. V lost 0 bases, J lost 2 bases, and 8 bases lay in between. CDR3 region: CASSYSSGGNQPQHF. DNA for the CDR3: TGTGCCAGCAGTTACTCGAGCGGGGGCAATCAGCCCCAGCATTTT.

This sequence joins TRBV5-8 and TRBJ1-1; D may be TRBD1 (5 bases). The CDR3 is 15 residues long. CDR1 is SGHTS, CDR2 YDEGEE, per germline. V was clipped by 4 bases and J by 5 bases, with 18 bases between them. The DNA of the CDR3 is TGTGCCAGCAGCCCTCAGACAGCTTGGGGAACTGAAGCTTTCTTT. Protein: CASSPQTAWGTEAFF.

The chain links TRBV5-1 to TRBJ2-5, with D unresolved. V gave up 0 bases and J gave up 5 bases, with 11 bases separating them. Germline CDR1 SGHRS, CDR2 YFSETQ. The CDR3 loop spans 14 amino acids. The CDR3 spells CASSLVESRETQYF. The CDR3 region has the DNA TGCGCCAGCAGCTTGGTTGAGTCCCGGGAGACCCAGTACTTC. The complete variable domain, with remaining parts taken from reference TRBV5-1 and TRBJ2-5, reads KAGVTQTPRYLIKTRGQQVTLSCSPISGHRSVSWYQQTPGQGLQFLFEYFSETQRNKGNFPGRFSGRQFSNSRSEMNVSTLELGDSALYLCASSLVESRETQYFGPGTRLLVL.

This rearrangement joins TRBV10-2 to TRBJ2-7; 11 bases are a match to TRBD2. The germline gives CDR1 WSHSY, CDR2 SAAADI. V lost 7 bases, J lost 6 bases, and 11 bases stayed unmatched. The CDR3 sequence is 15 residues long. The CDR3 region has the DNA TGCGCCAGCACCCAAGAGACTAGCGGGAAGGGCGAGCAGTACTTC. Its translation is CASTQETSGKGEQYF.

This chain connects TRBV19 to TRBJ2-6; D is perhaps TRBD1 (6 bases). Trimming removed 5 bases at V and 2 bases at J, with 13 bases between. This CDR3 region has 16 residues. Germline assignment: CDR1 LNHDA and CDR2 SQIVND (reference sequence). CDR3 bases: TGTGCCAGTAGTCCGAACAGGGTTGCTGGGGCCAACGTCCTGACTTTC. Protein product: CASSPNRVAGANVLTF.

The chain links TRBV7-2 to TRBJ1-4, with 10 bases fitting TRBD1. This CDR3 spans 15 amino acids. Germline V gene sequence: CDR1 SGHTA, CDR2 FQGNSA. The V and J ends lost 5 bases and 7 bases, in that order; junction bases with no gene match: 7. This CDR3 is CASSETGGEFEKLFF. The DNA for the CDR3 is TGTGCCAGCAGCGAGACAGGGGGCGAGTTTGAAAAACTGTTTTTT.

J is TRBJ1-2 and V is TRBV5-1; tentative D call: TRBD1 (6 bases). With 2 bases removed from V and 8 bases from J, the gap between germline ends came to 19 bases. CDR3 length equals 15 residues. CDR1 is SGHRS, CDR2 YFSETQ, per germline. The CDR3 DNA is TGCGCCAGCAGCTTAAGGGGTCAGGAAACAGGGGGCTACACCTTC. Its translation is CASSLRGQETGGYTF.